A single sample gave rise to the 17 T cell receptor beta chains below, sequenced in a study of blood T cell repertoires in COVID-19. Sequencing was performed with immunoSEQ multiplex PCR; in TCRdb, only in-frame clones are kept and a portion is missing. Counted here are about 180,000 clones, just over 85% occurring once; the ten biggest clones make up more than 8.5%. The sample consisted of PBMCs or T cells enriched from blood (not recorded which). These receptors were obtained from a young woman who had recovered from COVID-19.

A remark on this clone: Given a much more abundant clone one base away, this may be a read error. The V gene is TRBV28, the J gene TRBJ1-6; D gene uncertain. V was trimmed by 3 bases and J by 9 bases, leaving 21 bases between them. CDR1 MDHEN and CDR2 SYDVKM come from the germline V gene. The CDR3 runs 17 residues. The CDR3 is CASSFFRPVQTLSPLHF. CDR3 nucleotide sequence: TGTGCCAGCAGTTTCTTCCGCCCCGTACAGACCCTTTCACCCCTCCACTTT.

The chain couples TRBV19 to TRBJ1-4, with a weak D call TRBD1 (6 bases). V dropped 2 bases and J dropped 4 bases, with 8 bases sitting between them. Germline-derived CDR1 and CDR2 are LNHDA and SQIVND (reference sequence). The CDR3 spans 14 residues. CDR3 DNA: TGTGCCAGTAGTATAAGGACAGATAATGAAAAACTGTTTTTT. As protein: CASSIRTDNEKLFF.

This chain joins TRBV27 and TRBJ2-5, with D possibly being TRBD1 (6 bases). V was pared by 1 base and J by 4 bases, with 10 bases between. Germline CDR1 is MNHEY and CDR2 is SMNVEV (reference sequence). This CDR3 has 14 amino acids. The chain's CDR3 is CASSLFQGRETQYF. The CDR3 bases are TGTGCCAGCAGTTTATTCCAGGGGAGAGAGACCCAGTACTTC.

This chain joins TRBV19 and TRBJ1-1, with TRBD1 as a possible D gene (5 bases). The CDR3 has 16 amino acids. The V end lost 5 bases, the J end lost 2 bases, and 18 bases lay between the germline ends. CDR1 LNHDA and CDR2 SQIVND come from the germline V gene (reference sequence). The CDR3 DNA follows: TGTGCCAGTAGTCTCCTAGGTAGGGGCCCCAACACTGAAGCTTTCTTT. Amino acids: CASSLLGRGPNTEAFF.

The chain carries TRBV7-2 and TRBJ2-1, with TRBD2 as a possible D gene (6 bases). Germline V gene sequence: CDR1 SGHTA, CDR2 FQGNSA. The CDR3 sequence is 15 residues long. With 0 bases removed from V and 2 bases from J, the gap between germline ends came to 8 bases. CDR3 residues: CASSLAAGTYNEQFF. The CDR3 nucleotides are TGTGCCAGCAGCTTAGCGGCGGGGACCTACAATGAGCAGTTCTTC.

V is TRBV29-1 and J is TRBJ2-1; the match to TRBD2 covers 7 bases. The CDR3 consists of 14 residues. V lost 8 bases, J lost 8 bases, and 15 bases stayed unmatched. Per germline, CDR1 SQVTM and CDR2 ANQGSEA. The CDR3 sequence is CSPRRGSSLDEQFF. CDR3 DNA sequence: TGCAGCCCGAGACGCGGGAGTTCGCTAGATGAGCAGTTCTTC.

This rearrangement joins TRBV9 to TRBJ1-1; D perhaps matches TRBD1 (6 bases). The germline V gene encodes CDR1 SGDLS and CDR2 YYNGEE. This CDR3 contains 15 residues. V gave up 0 bases and J gave up 4 bases, with 13 bases separating them. Here the CDR3 reads CASSVDPRGGTEAFF. In DNA, the CDR3 is TGTGCCAGCAGCGTAGACCCCAGGGGCGGCACTGAAGCTTTCTTT.

The chain couples TRBV18 to TRBJ2-3, with D maybe TRBD2 (6 bases). The CDR3 has 15 residues. The V gene's germline CDR1 is KGHSH and CDR2 LQKENI. V was clipped by 3 bases and J by 2 bases, with 12 bases between them. CDR3 DNA: TGTGCCAGCTCACCTCGGACGGGAGACACAGATACGCAGTATTTT. As protein: CASSPRTGDTDTQYF.

This rearrangement joins TRBV7-2 to TRBJ1-2; D unclear. The germline V and J ends were trimmed by 2 bases and 8 bases, with 18 bases remaining between them. The CDR3 has 15 amino acids. In germline, CDR1 is SGHTA, CDR2 FQGNSA. CDR3 in amino acids: CASSLSGLPGEGYTF. DNA of the CDR3: TGTGCCAGCAGCTTATCCGGACTCCCTGGGGAAGGCTACACCTTC.

The CDR3 sequence: CASSLLRLAGGTDTQYF. The DNA for the CDR3 is TGTGCCAGCAGTTTACTTAGACTAGCGGGCGGCACAGATACGCAGTATTTT. This chain connects TRBV28 to TRBJ2-3; 10 nucleotides match TRBD2. Germline loops: CDR1 MDHEN, CDR2 SYDVKM. With V trimmed by 2 bases and J by 1 base, 6 bases remained unmatched. The CDR3 length is 17 residues. The complete variable domain, with remaining parts taken from reference TRBV28 and TRBJ2-3, reads DVKVTQSSRYLVKRTGEKVFLECVQDMDHENMFWYRQDPGLGLRLIYFSYDVKMKEKGDIPEGYSVSREKKERFSLILESASTNQTSMYLCASSLLRLAGGTDTQYFGPGTRLTVL.

The chain uses TRBV11-2 and TRBJ1-1; 8 bases are shared with TRBD1. This CDR3 is built from 13 residues. Germline CDR1 reads SGHAT; CDR2 reads FQNNGV. The J segment lost 10 bases and the V segment lost 4 bases, leaving 8 bases of the junction unmatched. The CDR3 nucleotides are TGTGCCAGCAGCTCCCGACAGGGGCTGGCAGCTTTCTTT. Protein sequence: CASSSRQGLAAFF.

The rearrangement links TRBV2 to TRBJ2-4; D unclear. Trimming removed 5 bases at V and 0 bases at J, with 11 bases between. CDR1 and CDR2 from the germline V gene are SNHLY and FYNNEI. The CDR3 has 15 residues. DNA of the CDR3: TGTGCCAGCAGTTTCCAAGAGCTAGCCAAAAACATTCAGTACTTC. Amino acids: CASSFQELAKNIQYF.

The V gene is TRBV14, the J gene TRBJ2-7, with D possibly TRBD2 on 6 matching bases. V was cut by 4 bases and J by 2 bases, with 12 bases left in between. CDR1 is SGHDN and CDR2 is FVKESK in the germline V gene. CDR3 length equals 14 residues. The CDR3 bases are TGTGCCAGCAGCCCGGGGACGGGGGCCTACGAGCAGTACTTC. Its translation: CASSPGTGAYEQYF.

This clone has only one observation. The chain employs TRBV28 and TRBJ1-1, with TRBD1 matching over 8 bases. Losses at the gene ends were 2 bases for V and 6 bases for J; bases not matched to a gene: 8. Germline V gives CDR1 MDHEN, CDR2 SYDVKM. This CDR3 is 15 amino acids long. CDR3 sequence: CASSLETGEEAEAFF. The CDR3 nucleotides are TGTGCCAGCAGTTTAGAGACAGGGGAGGAGGCTGAAGCTTTCTTT.

This chain links TRBV15 with TRBJ2-7, with TRBD1 matching over 8 bases. V was clipped by 0 bases and J by 2 bases; unmatched bases: 18. The germline CDR1 and CDR2 sequences are LNHNV and YYDKDF (reference sequence). This CDR3 comprises 20 residues. This CDR3 is CATSRDLTAGGALLTYEQYF. For the CDR3, the DNA is TGTGCCACCAGCAGAGATTTGACTGCAGGGGGCGCACTGCTTACCTACGAGCAGTACTTC.

V usage is TRBV4-3 and J usage is TRBJ1-6; D may be TRBD1 (5 bases). With 1 base removed from V and 4 bases from J, the gap between germline ends came to 5 bases. Germline V lookup: CDR1 LGHNA, CDR2 YSLEER. CDR3 length: 14 residues. This chain's CDR3 is CASSQGQYNSPLHF. The CDR3, as DNA: TGCGCCAGCAGCCAAGGACAGTATAATTCACCCCTCCACTTT.

V and J are TRBV7-9 and TRBJ2-7; TRBD2 aligns across 10 bases. The trim removed 5 bases at V and 4 bases at J, leaving 20 bases unmatched. The CDR3 totals 19 residues. Looked up from germline, CDR1 is SEHNR and CDR2 is FQNEAQ (reference sequence). CDR3 loop: CASSERRSSGSSSQYEQYF. The CDR3 region has the DNA TGTGCCAGCAGCGAACGTCGGTCTAGCGGGAGCAGTAGTCAGTACGAGCAGTACTTC.